This TCR beta chain originates from a study of Tregs in tolerant kidney transplant recipients. Findings of the study overall: Few patients were studied, so findings need validation in larger groups.

With respect to this clone: The antigen remains unidentified. Read data end 3 residues before the CDR3 end; the end is taken from the germline J gene.

After removal of 6 bases from V and 0 bases from J, the junction contained 4 bases not matched to a gene. The CDR3 covers 15 residues. Germline V gives CDR1 SNHLY, CDR2 FYNNEI. The nonmyeloablative bone marrow transplants came from related graft donors, with transient mixed chimerism. The data were produced by immunoSEQ multiplex PCR, yet TCRdb's version contains in-frame clones alone and is incomplete. The listing contains around 32,000 clones. V usage is TRBV2 and J usage is TRBJ2-1, with TRBD1 matching over 8 bases. This receptor was identified in a human patient who received a combined kidney and bone marrow transplant. Part of the T cell pool may stem from the graft donor. The sample was CD4+ T cells from blood (PBMCs), taken 24 months after the transplant. CDR3 in amino acids: CASSPGTGSYNEQFF. The part of the CDR3 DNA that was read is TGTGCCAGCAGCCCCGGGACAGGCTCCTACAATGAG. The complete variable domain, with remaining parts taken from reference TRBV2 and TRBJ2-1, reads EPEVTQTPSHQVTQMGQEVILRCVPISNHLYFYWYRQILGQKVEFLVSFYNNEISEKSEIFDDQFSVERPDGSNFTLKIRSTKLEDSAMYFCASSPGTGSYNEQFFGPGTRLTVL.